The 20 T cell receptor beta chains given below trace back to one sample, sequenced in a study of blood T cells in healthy people across ages. Through a sample-barcoded 5' primer and a J-beta primer mix, a second PCR was run for roughly 7 to 11 cycles. Each CDR3 protein gets one entry after TCRdb re-called the 5' RACE reads with MiXCR. The sample holds 540,000 or so distinct CDR3 sequences, 40% to 50% seen once. Sequenced: blood. The receptor set was obtained from an elderly man in good health.

The V and J genes are TRBV27 and TRBJ2-7; TRBD1 might be the D (6 bases). Germline V gene lookup returns CDR1 MNHEY and CDR2 SMNVEV (reference sequence). V lost 4 bases, J lost 7 bases, and 14 bases lay in between. The CDR3 is 13 amino acids. The CDR3 sequence is CASSYQGSKEQYF. The CDR3 coding sequence is TGTGCCAGCAGTTATCAGGGGTCGAAGGAGCAGTACTTC.

The gene calls are TRBV20-1 and TRBJ2-3; D gene unclear. The germline V and J ends were trimmed by 0 bases and 6 bases, with 16 bases remaining between them. Germline CDR1 reads DFQATT; CDR2 reads SNEGSKA (reference sequence). The CDR3 length is 15 residues. DNA for the CDR3: TGCAGTGCTAGAGAACCATCTTCATTCGAGGATACGCAGTATTTT. Translated: CSAREPSSFEDTQYF.

The chain employs TRBV6-2 or TRBV6-3 and TRBJ2-1; D is undetermined. There are 15 residues in the CDR3. CDR1 and CDR2 (germline): MNHEY, SVGEGT. V was cut by 6 bases and J by 8 bases, with 20 bases left in between. The CDR3 protein is CASSHGTRPWDEQFF. As DNA, the CDR3 is TGTGCCAGCAGCCACGGTACAAGGCCATGGGATGAGCAGTTCTTC.

At least ten counts were recorded for this clonotype. The rearrangement joins TRBV7-9 to TRBJ1-4, with 10 nucleotides matching TRBD1. V trimming: 5 bases; J trimming: 6 bases; junction bases outside the gene matches: 9. This CDR3 region has 16 residues. Germline V CDR1 and CDR2: SEHNR, FQNEAQ (reference sequence). CDR3 in amino acids: CASSRPAGTGDEKLFF. The CDR3 bases are TGTGCCAGCAGCCGGCCCGCCGGGACAGGGGATGAAAAACTGTTTTTT.

This clonotype turned up a few times. The chain links TRBV6-2 or TRBV6-3 to TRBJ2-5, with D possibly being TRBD2 (5 bases). Germline loops: CDR1 MNHEY, CDR2 SVGEGT. V shed 4 bases and J shed 2 bases, with 14 bases lying between them. The CDR3 length is 15 residues. The DNA for the CDR3 is TGTGCCAGCAGTTTAGTAGGACTCCTACAAGAGACCCAGTACTTC. It codes for CASSLVGLLQETQYF.

This clonotype was observed once. The V call is TRBV4-3, the J call TRBJ2-5; D call uncertain. Looked up from germline, CDR1 is LGHNA and CDR2 is YSLEER. Trimming pared 1 base from V and 2 bases from J, leaving 14 bases between. The CDR3 contains 16 residues. The CDR3 loop reads CASSQGLVGTQETQYF. The CDR3 DNA follows: TGCGCCAGCAGCCAAGGCCTAGTGGGCACACAAGAGACCCAGTACTTC.

In this sample, this clonotype turned up many times. The chain carries TRBV6-5 and TRBJ2-7; TRBD2 agrees at 10 bases. Germline V gene lookup returns CDR1 MNHEY and CDR2 SVGAGI. CDR3 length: 19 amino acids. The V gene end was trimmed by 0 bases and the J gene end by 0 bases; junction bases not matched to a gene: 11. CDR3 in DNA: TGTGCCAGCAGTTACTCGAAAACTAGCGGGACCGCCAGCTCCTACGAGCAGTACTTC. It codes for CASSYSKTSGTASSYEQYF.

This clonotype was seen more than once but under ten times. J is TRBJ2-1 and V is TRBV6-2 or TRBV6-3, with D possibly TRBD1 on 7 matching bases. This CDR3 region has 15 residues. Germline CDR1 is MNHEY and CDR2 is SVGEGT. With 8 bases removed from V and 0 bases from J, the gap between germline ends came to 14 bases. The CDR3 is CASWRGRFSYNEQFF. As DNA, the CDR3 is TGTGCCAGCTGGAGGGGGCGGTTCTCCTACAATGAGCAGTTCTTC.

This clonotype was observed a handful of times. The chain joins TRBV5-1 to TRBJ2-1, with 7 nucleotides matching TRBD2. Per the germline V gene, CDR1 is SGHRS and CDR2 is YFSETQ. V shed 4 bases and J 4 bases; nucleotides not matched to a gene: 8. This CDR3 spans 15 amino acids. The CDR3 nucleotides read TGCGCCAGCAGCGTCGATAGCGGGTCTTACAATGAGCAGTTCTTC. It translates to CASSVDSGSYNEQFF. The full variable domain, its missing parts supplied by reference TRBV5-1 and TRBJ2-1, is KAGVTQTPRYLIKTRGQQVTLSCSPISGHRSVSWYQQTPGQGLQFLFEYFSETQRNKGNFPGRFSGRQFSNSRSEMNVSTLELGDSALYLCASSVDSGSYNEQFFGPGTRLTVL.

A remark on this clonotype: Compared with germline, one end of the junction differs, possibly owing to a read error. This rearrangement joins TRBV3-1 to TRBJ2-7; TRBD2 agrees at 10 bases. The CDR3 is 15 residues long. Germline V gives CDR1 LGHDT, CDR2 YNNKEL (reference sequence). As DNA, the CDR3 is TGTGCCAACAGCCTAAAAGCGGGAGGGCCCTACGAGCAGTACTTC. It encodes CANSLKAGGPYEQYF.

V is TRBV20-1 and J is TRBJ1-5; 7 bases match TRBD1. Trimming removed 1 base from V and 5 bases from J; junction bases left unmatched: 2. The CDR3 spans 13 residues. CDR1 DFQATT and CDR2 SNEGSKA come from the germline V gene (reference sequence). CDR3 bases: TGCAGTGCTAGAGGGCAGGGGGATCAGCCCCAGCATTTT. Encoded protein: CSARGQGDQPQHF.

A remark on this clonotype: Mismatch with germline at one junction end may stem from a read error. The chain recombines TRBV15 with TRBJ2-1; D gene ambiguous. The CDR3 totals 17 residues. Germline V lookup: CDR1 LNHNV, CDR2 YYDKDF (reference sequence). The CDR3 here is CATSRDLTPQPYSEQFF. CDR3 in DNA: TGTGCCACCAGCAGAGACCTGACACCCCAGCCTTACAGTGAGCAGTTCTTC. Drawing the rest from reference TRBV15 and TRBJ2-1, the complete variable domain is DAMVIQNPRYQVTQFGKPVTLSCSQTLNHNVMYWYQQKSSQAPKLLFHYYDKDFNNEADTPDNFQSRRPNTSFCFLDIRSPGLGDTAMYLCATSRDLTPQPYSEQFFGPGTRLTVL.

This chain connects TRBV7-8 to TRBJ2-3; D possibly corresponds to TRBD1 (6 bases). Germline CDR1 is SGHVS and CDR2 is FQNEAQ. Trimming left V 4 bases short and J 3 bases short, with 17 bases between. The CDR3 is made up of 16 amino acids. CDR3 sequence (DNA): TGTGCCAGCAGCTCTGCTGGGACACCTTCGACAGATACGCAGTATTTT. As protein: CASSSAGTPSTDTQYF.

This clonotype has only one observation. The rearrangement joins TRBV12-3 or TRBV12-4 to TRBJ2-2; no clear D gene. This CDR3 comprises 16 residues. Trimming removed 6 bases from V and 0 bases from J, with 14 bases in between. The CDR3 spells CASSPLGRPNTGELFF. CDR3 nucleotides: TGTGCCAGCAGCCCCTTGGGCAGACCGAACACCGGGGAGCTGTTTTTT.

This chain connects TRBV29-1 to TRBJ1-2, with TRBD1 matching 12 bases. The V segment lost 8 bases and the J segment 7 bases; nucleotides outside the gene matches: 11. The germline gives CDR1 SQVTM, CDR2 ANQGSEA. CDR3 length: 14 amino acids. CDR3 region: CSTPPGQGARGYTF. In nucleotides, the CDR3 is TGCAGCACCCCACCGGGACAGGGGGCGCGTGGCTACACCTTC.

V usage is TRBV11-1 and J usage is TRBJ1-1; a possible D gene is TRBD1 (5 bases). Germline-derived CDR1 and CDR2 are SGHAT and FQDESV (reference sequence). CDR3 size: 14 residues. V lost 6 bases and J lost 7, with 18 bases in between. CDR3 bases: TGTGCCAGCAGTCAAATTAGGACTGGGGGTGAAGCTTTCTTT. Amino acid sequence: CASSQIRTGGEAFF.

The chain combines TRBV7-2 with TRBJ1-4; D possibly corresponds to TRBD1 (5 bases). This CDR3 has 14 amino acids. The germline gives CDR1 SGHTA, CDR2 FQGNSA. V lost 2 bases and J 8 bases, leaving 12 bases between the germline ends. DNA for the CDR3: TGTGCCAGCAGCTTACATGGGGCTCAGGAAAAACTGTTTTTT. This gives the protein CASSLHGAQEKLFF.

The chain recombines TRBV12-5 with TRBJ2-7, with 12 bases matching TRBD1. V shed 3 bases, J shed 7 bases, and the junction held 13 bases outside the gene matches. The germline V gene has CDR1 LGHNT and CDR2 FRNRAP. This CDR3 contains 17 residues. CDR3 sequence (DNA): TGTGCTAGTGGTTTTAAGCGCCTGGGACAGGGGGCAACGGAGCAGTACTTC. Translating it yields CASGFKRLGQGATEQYF.

The chain carries TRBV9 and TRBJ2-1; D gene ambiguous. V was trimmed by 4 bases and J by 0 bases, leaving 11 bases between them. The CDR3 consists of 15 residues. Germline loops: CDR1 SGDLS, CDR2 YYNGEE. In DNA, the CDR3 is TGTGCCAGCAGCCCGCGCGAGCTCTCCTACAATGAGCAGTTCTTC. It specifies CASSPRELSYNEQFF.

This chain uses TRBV7-9 with TRBJ1-4, with 9 nucleotides matching TRBD1. CDR1 SEHNR and CDR2 FQNEAQ come from the germline V gene (reference sequence). With V trimmed by 5 bases and J by 2 bases, 12 bases remained unmatched. The length of the CDR3 is 18 residues. The CDR3 nucleotides read TGTGCCAGCAGCCCTATTACAGGGGGCGCCGGTACTAATGAAAAACTGTTTTTT. This encodes CASSPITGGAGTNEKLFF.